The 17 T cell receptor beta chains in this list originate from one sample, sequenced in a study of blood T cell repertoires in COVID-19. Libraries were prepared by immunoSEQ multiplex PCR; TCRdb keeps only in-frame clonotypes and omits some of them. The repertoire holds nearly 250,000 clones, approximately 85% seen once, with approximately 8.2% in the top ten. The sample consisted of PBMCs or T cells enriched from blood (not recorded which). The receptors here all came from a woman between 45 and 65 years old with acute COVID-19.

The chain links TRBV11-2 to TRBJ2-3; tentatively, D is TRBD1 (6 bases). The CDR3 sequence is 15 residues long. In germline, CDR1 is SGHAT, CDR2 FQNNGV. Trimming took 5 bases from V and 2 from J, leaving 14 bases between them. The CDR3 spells CASSGTDRDTDTQYF. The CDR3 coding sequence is TGTGCCAGCAGCGGTACGGACAGAGACACAGATACGCAGTATTTT. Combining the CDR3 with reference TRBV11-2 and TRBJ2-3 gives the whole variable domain EAGVAQSPRYKIIEKRQSVAFWCNPISGHATLYWYQQILGQGPKLLIQFQNNGVVDDSQLPKDRFSAERLKGVDSTLKIQPAKLEDSAVYLCASSGTDRDTDTQYFGPGTRLTVL.

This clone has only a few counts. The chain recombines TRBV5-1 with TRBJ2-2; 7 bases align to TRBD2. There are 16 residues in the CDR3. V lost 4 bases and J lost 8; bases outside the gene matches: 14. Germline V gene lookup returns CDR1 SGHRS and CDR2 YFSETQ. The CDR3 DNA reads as TGCGCCAGCAGCCCAAACTCCGGGACTATCCATGGGGAGCTGTTTTTT. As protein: CASSPNSGTIHGELFF.

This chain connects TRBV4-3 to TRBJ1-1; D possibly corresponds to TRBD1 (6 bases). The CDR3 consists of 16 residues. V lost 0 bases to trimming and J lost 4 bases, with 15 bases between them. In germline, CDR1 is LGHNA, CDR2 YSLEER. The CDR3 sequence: CASSQDPTGMSTEAFF. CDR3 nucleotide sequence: TGCGCCAGCAGCCAAGATCCTACAGGGATGAGCACTGAAGCTTTCTTT.

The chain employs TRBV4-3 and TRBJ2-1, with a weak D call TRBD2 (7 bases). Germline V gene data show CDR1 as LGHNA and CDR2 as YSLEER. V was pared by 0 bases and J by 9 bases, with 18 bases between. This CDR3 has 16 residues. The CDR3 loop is CASSQEGGAAGVEQFF. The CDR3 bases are TGCGCCAGCAGCCAAGAAGGGGGGGCGGCCGGCGTTGAGCAGTTCTTC.

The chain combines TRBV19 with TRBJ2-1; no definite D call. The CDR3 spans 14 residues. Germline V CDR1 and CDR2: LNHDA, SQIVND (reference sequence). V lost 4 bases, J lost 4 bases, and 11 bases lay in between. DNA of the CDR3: TGTGCCAGTAGTAAGAGTAGCCATTACAATGAGCAGTTCTTC. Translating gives CASSKSSHYNEQFF.

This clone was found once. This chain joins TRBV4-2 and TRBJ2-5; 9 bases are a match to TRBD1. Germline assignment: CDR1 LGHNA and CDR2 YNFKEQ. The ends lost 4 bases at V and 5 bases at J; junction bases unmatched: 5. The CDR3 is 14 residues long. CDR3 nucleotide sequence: TGTGCCAGCAGCCCTTTCGGACAGGGGGAGACCCAGTACTTC. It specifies CASSPFGQGETQYF.

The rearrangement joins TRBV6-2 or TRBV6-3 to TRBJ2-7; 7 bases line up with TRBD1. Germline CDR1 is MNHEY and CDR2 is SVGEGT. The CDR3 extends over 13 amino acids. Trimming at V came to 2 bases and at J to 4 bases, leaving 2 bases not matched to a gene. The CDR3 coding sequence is TGTGCCAGCAGTTACGGCAGGGGGTACGAGCAGTACTTC. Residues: CASSYGRGYEQYF.

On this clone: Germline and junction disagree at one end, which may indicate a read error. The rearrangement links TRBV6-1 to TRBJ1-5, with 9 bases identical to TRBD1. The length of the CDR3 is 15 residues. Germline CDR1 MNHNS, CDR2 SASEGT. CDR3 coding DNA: TGTGCCAGCAGTGAGACTACAGGGGGCAACCAGCCCCAGCATTTT. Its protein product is CASSETTGGNQPQHF.

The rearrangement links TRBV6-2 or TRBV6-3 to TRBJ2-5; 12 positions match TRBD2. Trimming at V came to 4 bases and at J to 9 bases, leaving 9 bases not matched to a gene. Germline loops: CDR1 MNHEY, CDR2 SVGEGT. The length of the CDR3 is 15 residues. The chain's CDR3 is CASSFRTSGVPAQYF. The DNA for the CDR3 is TGTGCCAGCAGTTTTAGGACTAGCGGGGTCCCGGCCCAGTACTTC.

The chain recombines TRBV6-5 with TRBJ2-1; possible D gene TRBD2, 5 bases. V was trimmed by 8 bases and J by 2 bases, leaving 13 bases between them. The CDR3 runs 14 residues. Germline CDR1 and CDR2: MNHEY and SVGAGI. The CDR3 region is CASGKLGTYNEQFF. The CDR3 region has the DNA TGTGCCAGCGGAAAACTAGGCACCTACAATGAGCAGTTCTTC.

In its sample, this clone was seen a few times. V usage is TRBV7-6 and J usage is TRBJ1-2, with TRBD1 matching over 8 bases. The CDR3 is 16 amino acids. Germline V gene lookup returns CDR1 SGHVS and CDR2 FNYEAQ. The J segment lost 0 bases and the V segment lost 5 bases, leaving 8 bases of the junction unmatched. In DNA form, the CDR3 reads TGTGCCAGCAGCAGAACAGGGGGTAGCACTAACTATGGCTACACCTTC. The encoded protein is CASSRTGGSTNYGYTF.

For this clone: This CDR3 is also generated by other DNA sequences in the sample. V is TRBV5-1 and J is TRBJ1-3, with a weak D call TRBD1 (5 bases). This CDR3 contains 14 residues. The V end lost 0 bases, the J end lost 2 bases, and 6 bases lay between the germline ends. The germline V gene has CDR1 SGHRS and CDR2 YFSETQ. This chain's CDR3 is CASSLAGTGNTIYF. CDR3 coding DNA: TGCGCCAGCAGCTTGGCAGGGACTGGAAACACCATATATTTT.

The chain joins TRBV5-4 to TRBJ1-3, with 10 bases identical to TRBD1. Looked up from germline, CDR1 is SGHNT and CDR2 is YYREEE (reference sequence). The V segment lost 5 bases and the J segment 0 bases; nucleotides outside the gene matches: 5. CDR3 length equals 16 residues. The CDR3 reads CASSGQGESSGNTIYF. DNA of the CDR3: TGTGCCAGCAGTGGACAGGGGGAAAGCTCTGGAAACACCATATATTTT.

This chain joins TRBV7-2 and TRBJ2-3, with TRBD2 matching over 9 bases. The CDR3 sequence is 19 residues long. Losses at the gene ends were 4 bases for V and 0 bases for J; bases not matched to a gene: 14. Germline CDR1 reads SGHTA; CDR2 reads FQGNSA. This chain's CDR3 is CASSYPTAGGHASTDTQYF. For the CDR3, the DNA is TGTGCCAGCAGCTACCCCACAGCGGGGGGCCACGCTAGCACAGATACGCAGTATTTT.

CDR3 DNA: TGTGCCTGGAGTAGCGGGGCAGGGATATCTGCTAACTATGGCTACACCTTC. Translation gives CAWSSGAGISANYGYTF. The chain employs TRBV30 and TRBJ1-2, with D possibly TRBD1 on 5 matching bases. The germline V gene has CDR1 GTSNPN and CDR2 SVGIG (reference sequence). The CDR3 totals 17 residues. Trimming shortened V by 2 bases and J by 0 bases, and 19 bases separated the two germline ends.

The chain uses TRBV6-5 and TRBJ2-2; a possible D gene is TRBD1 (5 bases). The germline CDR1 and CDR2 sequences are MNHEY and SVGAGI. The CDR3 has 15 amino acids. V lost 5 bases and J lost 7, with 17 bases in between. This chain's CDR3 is CASSQGRGYNGELFF. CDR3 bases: TGTGCCAGCAGTCAGGGAAGGGGATATAACGGGGAGCTGTTTTTT.

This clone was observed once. The CDR3 is CASSLNPGGELFF. DNA of the CDR3: TGTGCCAGCAGCTTAAATCCGGGGGGGGAGCTGTTTTTT. V usage is TRBV11-2 and J usage is TRBJ2-2; maybe TRBD2 (5 bases). The length of the CDR3 is 13 residues. The germline V and J ends were trimmed by 2 bases and 8 bases, with 9 bases remaining between them. From germline, CDR1 is SGHAT and CDR2 FQNNGV.